Sequencing of this TCR beta chain was carried out in a study of naive and memory T cell subsets. For blood and skin samples, reverse transcription used TCR alpha and beta constant primers. TCRdb fed the UMI-ligation and nested PCR reads into MiXCR, producing one record per CDR3 protein. Of about 20,000 distinct CDR3 sequences in the sample, roughly 9.8% were seen once. In this sample, this clonotype turned up many times. The treatment: skin biopsy from PPD injection site in Mantoux-positive individual. Reverse transcription used DNase-treated unsorted total RNA, aiming for roughly 1 to 1000 ng. Tuberculin skin test biopsies were taken where PPD was injected in Mantoux-positive people. The CDR3 contains 18 residues. V lost 2 bases to trimming and J lost 4 bases, with 21 bases between them. Germline V CDR1 and CDR2: MNHEY, SVGEGT.

The receptor comes from an adult in good health. The J gene is TRBJ2-1, the V gene TRBV6-2 or TRBV6-3; a possible D gene is TRBD1 (6 bases). The specimen was skin, collected from a tuberculin skin test site. The CDR3 loop is CASSYRVGGPTPYNEQFF. The CDR3 nucleotides are TGTGCCAGCAGTTACAGGGTTGGGGGCCCTACACCTTACAATGAGCAGTTCTTC.